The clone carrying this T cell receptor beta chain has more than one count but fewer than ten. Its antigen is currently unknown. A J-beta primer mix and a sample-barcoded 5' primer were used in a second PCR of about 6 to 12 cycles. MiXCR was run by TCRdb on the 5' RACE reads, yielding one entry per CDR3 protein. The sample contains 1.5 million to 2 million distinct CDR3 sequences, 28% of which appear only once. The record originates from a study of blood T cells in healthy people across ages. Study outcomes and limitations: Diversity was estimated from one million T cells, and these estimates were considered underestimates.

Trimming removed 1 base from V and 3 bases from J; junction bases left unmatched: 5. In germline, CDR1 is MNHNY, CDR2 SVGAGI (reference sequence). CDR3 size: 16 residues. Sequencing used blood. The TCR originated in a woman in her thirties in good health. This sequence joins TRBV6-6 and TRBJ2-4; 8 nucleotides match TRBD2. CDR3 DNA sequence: TGTGCCAGCAGTTACTTGTCGGGGGGGGTCAAAAACATTCAGTACTTC. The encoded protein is CASSYLSGGVKNIQYF.